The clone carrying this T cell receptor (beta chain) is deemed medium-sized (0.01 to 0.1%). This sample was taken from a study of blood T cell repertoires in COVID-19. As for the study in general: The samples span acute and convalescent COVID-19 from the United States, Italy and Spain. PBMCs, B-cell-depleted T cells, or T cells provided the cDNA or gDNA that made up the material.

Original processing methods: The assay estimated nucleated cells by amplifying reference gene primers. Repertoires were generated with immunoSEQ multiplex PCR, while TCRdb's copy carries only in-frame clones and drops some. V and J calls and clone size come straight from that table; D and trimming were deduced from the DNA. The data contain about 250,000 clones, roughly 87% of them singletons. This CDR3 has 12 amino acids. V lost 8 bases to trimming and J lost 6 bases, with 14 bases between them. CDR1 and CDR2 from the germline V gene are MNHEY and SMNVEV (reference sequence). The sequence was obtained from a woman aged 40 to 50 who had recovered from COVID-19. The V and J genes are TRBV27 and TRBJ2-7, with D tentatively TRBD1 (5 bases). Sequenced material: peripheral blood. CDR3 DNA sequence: TGTGCCAGCGGCAGGGAAAGGGGCGAGCAGTACTTC. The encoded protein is CASGRERGEQYF.